Below, 8 T cell receptor beta chains from the same sample are listed, as sequenced in a study of shared clonotypes between healthy human individuals. Assay used: immunoSEQ multiplex PCR; TCRdb lists only in-frame clones, some missing. Of roughly 2.1 million clones listed, around 93% are singletons. Naive CD8 populations comprised CD45RO-negative cells positively selected for CCR7, excluding terminally differentiated effector memory CD45RA+ cells. The specimen sequenced was naive CD8+ T cells from PBMCs. The origin of the receptors is a man younger than 35 in good health. Some clones in this sample may be carry-over from other donors' samples.

V and J are TRBV19 and TRBJ1-2; possible D gene TRBD1, 5 bases. Germline CDR1 and CDR2: LNHDA and SQIVND (reference sequence). The CDR3 runs 15 residues. The V end was cut by 7 bases, the J end by 0 bases, with 15 bases between. CDR3 amino acids: CASTLGRTSNYGYTF. The CDR3 DNA follows: TGTGCCAGTACCCTCGGGAGGACATCTAACTATGGCTACACCTTC.

This clone was seen just once. This sequence joins TRBV4-2 and TRBJ2-1, with D perhaps TRBD2 (6 bases). Germline V gene data show CDR1 as LGHNA and CDR2 as YNFKEQ. This CDR3 is 18 amino acids long. Trimming stripped 1 base from V and 3 bases from J, with 19 bases between. The CDR3 here is CASSQGGRRDSRYNEQFF. The CDR3 DNA follows: TGTGCCAGCAGCCAAGGTGGACGACGGGACTCCCGCTACAATGAGCAGTTCTTC.

The chain carries TRBV5-6 and TRBJ2-6, with a weak D call TRBD1 (6 bases). Between the trimmed V and J ends, which lost 0 bases and 0 bases, there was a span of 13 bases. The length of the CDR3 is 18 residues. Germline V gives CDR1 SGHDT, CDR2 YYEEEE. CDR3 sequence reads: CASSLAGTYSSGANVLTF. CDR3 nucleotides: TGTGCCAGCAGCTTGGCGGGGACATATTCCTCTGGGGCCAACGTCCTGACTTTC.

The rearrangement joins TRBV14 to TRBJ1-1; TRBD1 might be the D (5 bases). The CDR3 consists of 18 residues. V lost 4 bases to trimming and J lost 3 bases, with 24 bases between them. Germline V gene sequence: CDR1 SGHDN, CDR2 FVKESK. In nucleotides, the CDR3 is TGTGCCAGCAGCCGGAGTTGGGGGGAGCAAGGGCACTACACTGAAGCTTTCTTT. It translates to CASSRSWGEQGHYTEAFF.

The rearrangement links TRBV11-2 to TRBJ2-1; 10 bases agree with TRBD2. In germline, CDR1 is SGHAT, CDR2 FQNNGV. J was trimmed by 0 bases and V by 9 bases; bases with no gene match: 14. The CDR3 is made up of 18 amino acids. The CDR3 loop reads CASADSSLAGASYNEQFF. Here the CDR3 DNA reads TGTGCCAGTGCCGACAGTTCCCTAGCGGGGGCCTCCTACAATGAGCAGTTCTTC.

The gene calls are TRBV6-1 and TRBJ1-1; D is perhaps TRBD1 (6 bases). Per the germline V gene, CDR1 is MNHNS and CDR2 is SASEGT. With 11 bases removed from V and 7 bases from J, the gap between germline ends came to 20 bases. The CDR3 length is 13 residues. CDR3 in amino acids: CACRAGRGDEAFF. As DNA, the CDR3 is TGTGCCTGCCGGGCCGGCAGGGGCGATGAAGCTTTCTTT.

V is TRBV27 and J is TRBJ2-1, with TRBD2 identical over 10 bases. J was trimmed by 7 bases and V by 1 base; bases with no gene match: 4. CDR3 size: 15 residues. Germline V gene sequence: CDR1 MNHEY, CDR2 SMNVEV (reference sequence). The CDR3 protein is CASSLYQRGGNEQFF. The CDR3 coding sequence is TGTGCCAGCAGTTTATACCAGCGGGGGGGAAATGAGCAGTTCTTC.

The rearrangement links TRBV5-1 to TRBJ2-7, with 9 bases lining up with TRBD1. CDR1 and CDR2 from the germline V gene are SGHRS and YFSETQ. This CDR3 is 16 amino acids long. Trimming removed 0 bases from V and 3 bases from J; junction bases left unmatched: 7. CDR3: CASSLGDREYNYEQYF. CDR3 nucleotide sequence: TGCGCCAGCAGCTTGGGGGACAGGGAGTACAACTACGAGCAGTACTTC.